Included here is one T cell receptor (beta chain) sequence, with context. Its cognate antigen is unknown. After constant-region reverse-primer amplification, full-length variable regions underwent semi-nested PCR with Nested Universal Primer A. Via MiXCR, TCRdb re-called the 5' RACE reads, giving one row per CDR3 protein. The sample yields about 64,000 distinct CDR3 sequences, approximately 23% seen once. Trimming removed 7 bases at V and 6 bases at J, with 10 bases between. The germline V gene has CDR1 MDHEN and CDR2 SYDVKM. The CDR3 runs to 13 residues. Study results and limitations: The TCR gene usage of tumor memory CD4+ T cells clustered together with blood and lymph node memory CD4+ cells and with lymph node naive CD4+ cells. Tumor-infiltrating Treg TCR alpha and beta sequences overlapped most with tumor naive CD4+ T cells, then blood naive.

Memory CD4+ cells were defined as CD4+CD45RO+CD25-. The chain uses TRBV28 and TRBJ1-6, with a tentative D call TRBD1 (5 bases). This TCR came from a female donor with breast cancer. Sequencing was done on a sample of memory CD4+ T cells sorted from a lymph node. Sample subset: memory CD4+ T cells, CD4+CD45RO+CD25-. CDR3 nucleotide sequence: TGTGCCAGCACCCGGGACGGTAATTCACCCCTCCACTTT. It yields the protein CASTRDGNSPLHF.